This T cell receptor (beta chain) was documented in a study of blood T cell repertoires in COVID-19. Study details: The United States, Italy and Spain were the sources of the acute and convalescent COVID-19 samples. The cDNA or gDNA used as material had been derived from T cells, B-cell-depleted T cells, or PBMCs.

V gave up 5 bases and J gave up 4 bases; unmatched junction bases: 4. Per the germline V gene, CDR1 is SGHTA and CDR2 is FQGNSA. The CDR3 has 14 amino acids. Methods used by the authors: The assay estimated nucleated cells by amplifying reference gene primers. Generated by immunoSEQ multiplex PCR, the TCRdb table keeps only in-frame clones and is missing some. V and J calls plus clone size are reproduced from that table; the DNA served to infer D and trimming. The repertoire holds 150,000 to 200,000 clones, with over 70% as singletons. Sequences were obtained from peripheral blood. The V call is TRBV7-2, the J call TRBJ2-5; 10 nucleotides agree with TRBD2. The sequence was collected from a man aged 65-85 years with acute or convalescent COVID-19. The CDR3 sequence is CASSQLAGTETQYF. The CDR3, as DNA: TGTGCCAGCAGCCAACTAGCGGGAACAGAGACCCAGTACTTC.